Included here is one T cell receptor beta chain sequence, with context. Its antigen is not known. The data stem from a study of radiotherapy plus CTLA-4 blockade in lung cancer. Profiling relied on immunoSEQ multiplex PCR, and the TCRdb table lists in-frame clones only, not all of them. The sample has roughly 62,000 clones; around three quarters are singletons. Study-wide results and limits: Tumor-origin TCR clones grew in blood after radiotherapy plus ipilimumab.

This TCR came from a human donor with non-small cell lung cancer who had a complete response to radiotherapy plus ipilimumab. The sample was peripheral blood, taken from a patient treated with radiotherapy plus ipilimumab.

DNA for the CDR3: TGTGCCAGCAGCTCGGACCGGCTTCAAGGGGTCCACTTT. This codes for CASSSDRLQGVHF. The chain uses TRBV11-2 and TRBJ1-6; a possible D gene is TRBD1 (5 bases). Trimming pared 4 bases from V and 17 bases from J, leaving 18 bases between. This CDR3 spans 13 amino acids. Germline V lookup: CDR1 SGHAT, CDR2 FQNNGV.